This entry describes one T cell receptor (beta chain). The antigen is undetermined. These data originate in a study of T cell responses to AZD1222 COVID-19 vaccine. The study, taken as a whole, reports: Of the AZD1222 recipients, only 5 or 6 were seropositive at baseline.

Germline V gene lookup returns CDR1 MGHRA and CDR2 YSYEKL. The junction had 13 bases not matched to a gene; V was cut back by 0 bases and J by 6 bases. This CDR3 contains 18 residues. Measured with immunoSEQ multiplex PCR; TCRdb has only the in-frame clones, and not every one. Among about 120,000 clones listed, about nine tenths were seen once. The chain recombines TRBV4-1 with TRBJ2-5; 10 bases map to TRBD2. This sequence originates from an adult in good health. The source material was peripheral blood, sampled on day 0 of AZD1222 vaccination. The CDR3 reads CASSQEMGATSGMKTQYF. The DNA of the CDR3 is TGCGCCAGCAGCCAAGAGATGGGGGCCACTAGCGGGATGAAGACCCAGTACTTC.